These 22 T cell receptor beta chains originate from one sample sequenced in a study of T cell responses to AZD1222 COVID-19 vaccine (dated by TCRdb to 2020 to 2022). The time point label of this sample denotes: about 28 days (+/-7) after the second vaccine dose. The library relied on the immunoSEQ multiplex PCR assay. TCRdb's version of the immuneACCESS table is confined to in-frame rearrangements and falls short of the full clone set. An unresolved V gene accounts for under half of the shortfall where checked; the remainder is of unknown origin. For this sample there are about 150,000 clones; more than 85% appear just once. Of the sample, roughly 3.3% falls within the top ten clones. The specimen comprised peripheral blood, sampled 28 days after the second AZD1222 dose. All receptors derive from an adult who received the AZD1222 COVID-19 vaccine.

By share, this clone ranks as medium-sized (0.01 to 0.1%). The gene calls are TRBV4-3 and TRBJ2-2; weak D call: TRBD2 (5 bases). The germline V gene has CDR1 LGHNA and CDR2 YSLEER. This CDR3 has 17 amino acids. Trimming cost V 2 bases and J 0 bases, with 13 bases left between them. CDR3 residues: CASSQSAQRPNTGELFF. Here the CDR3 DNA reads TGCGCCAGCAGCCAAAGCGCCCAGCGGCCGAACACCGGGGAGCTGTTTTTT.

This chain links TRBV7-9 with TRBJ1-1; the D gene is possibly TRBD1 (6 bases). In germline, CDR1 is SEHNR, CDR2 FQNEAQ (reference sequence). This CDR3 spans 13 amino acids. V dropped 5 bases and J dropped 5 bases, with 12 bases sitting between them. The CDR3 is CASSPGGRTEAFF. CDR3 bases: TGTGCCAGCAGCCCCGGGGGCAGGACTGAAGCTTTCTTT. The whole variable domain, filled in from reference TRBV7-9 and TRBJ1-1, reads DTGVSQNPRHKITKRGQNVTFRCDPISEHNRLYWYRQTLGQGPEFLTYFQNEAQLEKSRLLSDRFSAERPKGSFSTLEIQRTEQGDSAMYLCASSPGGRTEAFFGQGTRLTVV.

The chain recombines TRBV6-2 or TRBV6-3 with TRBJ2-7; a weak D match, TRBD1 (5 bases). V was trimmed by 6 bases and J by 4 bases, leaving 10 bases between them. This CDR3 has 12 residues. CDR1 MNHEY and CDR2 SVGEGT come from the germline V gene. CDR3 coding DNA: TGTGCCAGCAGCGCACAGGATTACGAGCAGTACTTC. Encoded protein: CASSAQDYEQYF.

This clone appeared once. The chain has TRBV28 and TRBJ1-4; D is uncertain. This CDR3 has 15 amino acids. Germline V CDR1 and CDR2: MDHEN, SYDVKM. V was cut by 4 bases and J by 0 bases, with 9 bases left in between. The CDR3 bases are TGTGCCAGCAGTTCCTACACCGCAACTAATGAAAAACTGTTTTTT. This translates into CASSSYTATNEKLFF.

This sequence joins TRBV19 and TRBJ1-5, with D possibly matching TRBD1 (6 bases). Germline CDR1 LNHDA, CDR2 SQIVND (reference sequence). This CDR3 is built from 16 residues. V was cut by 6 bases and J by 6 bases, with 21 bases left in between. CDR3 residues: CASSLLGGGGGQPQHF. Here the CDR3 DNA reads TGTGCCAGTAGCCTGCTTGGGGGGGGCGGCGGTCAGCCCCAGCATTTT.

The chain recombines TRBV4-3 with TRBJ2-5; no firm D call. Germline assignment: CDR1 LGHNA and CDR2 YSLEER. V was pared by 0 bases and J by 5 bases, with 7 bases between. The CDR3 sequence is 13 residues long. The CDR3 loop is CASSQEGWETQYF. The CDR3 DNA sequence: TGCGCCAGCAGCCAAGAGGGTTGGGAGACCCAGTACTTC.

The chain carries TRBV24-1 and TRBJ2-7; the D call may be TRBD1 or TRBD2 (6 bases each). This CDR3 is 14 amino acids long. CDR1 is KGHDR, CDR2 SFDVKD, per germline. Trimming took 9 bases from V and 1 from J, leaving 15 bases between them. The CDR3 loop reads CATRGRAPSYEQYF. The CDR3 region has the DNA TGTGCCACCCGGGGGCGGGCGCCTTCCTACGAGCAGTACTTC.

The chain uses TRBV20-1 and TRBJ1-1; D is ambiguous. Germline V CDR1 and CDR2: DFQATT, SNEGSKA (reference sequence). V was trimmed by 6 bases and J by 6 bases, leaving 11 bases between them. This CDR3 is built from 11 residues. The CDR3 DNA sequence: TGCAGTGCCAAACACGGCGCTGAAGCTTTCTTT. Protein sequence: CSAKHGAEAFF.

CDR3 sequence (DNA): TGTGCCAGTAACGGCCGCCCGGCTTTCTTT. Encoded protein: CASNGRPAFF. This chain links TRBV19 with TRBJ1-1, with unresolved D. CDR1 LNHDA and CDR2 SQIVND come from the germline V gene (reference sequence). CDR3 length equals 10 residues. V was shortened by 7 bases and J by 11 bases, with 11 bases between the two germline ends.

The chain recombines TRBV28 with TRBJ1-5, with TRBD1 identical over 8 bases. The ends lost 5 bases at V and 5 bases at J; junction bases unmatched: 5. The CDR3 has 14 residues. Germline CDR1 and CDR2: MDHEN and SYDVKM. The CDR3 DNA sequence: TGTGCCAGCAGTAAGACAGGGGACTATCAGCCCCAGCATTTT. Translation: CASSKTGDYQPQHF.

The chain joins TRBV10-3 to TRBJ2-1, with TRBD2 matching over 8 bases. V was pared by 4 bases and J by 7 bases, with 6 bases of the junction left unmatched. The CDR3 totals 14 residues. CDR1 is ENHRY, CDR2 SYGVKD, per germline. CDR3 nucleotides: TGTGCCATCAGTGTCAGCGGGAGTCGAAATGAGCAGTTCTTC. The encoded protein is CAISVSGSRNEQFF.

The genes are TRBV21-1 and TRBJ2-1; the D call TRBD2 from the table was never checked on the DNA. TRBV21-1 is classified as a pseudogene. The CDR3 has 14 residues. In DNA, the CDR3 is TGTGCCAGCAGCAAAGACGGCCCCGGGAATGAGCAGTTCTTC. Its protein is CASSKDGPGNEQFF.

CDR3: CASSSRQGIGEQYF. The CDR3 DNA reads as TGCGCCAGCAGCTCTCGACAGGGAATAGGCGAGCAGTACTTC. The rearrangement links TRBV5-1 to TRBJ2-7; 7 bases are shared with TRBD1. Per germline, CDR1 SGHRS and CDR2 YFSETQ. CDR3 length equals 14 residues. Trimming at V came to 3 bases and at J to 6 bases, leaving 9 bases not matched to a gene. The entire variable domain, with the rest obtained from reference TRBV5-1 and TRBJ2-7, is as follows: KAGVTQTPRYLIKTRGQQVTLSCSPISGHRSVSWYQQTPGQGLQFLFEYFSETQRNKGNFPGRFSGRQFSNSRSEMNVSTLELGDSALYLCASSSRQGIGEQYFGPGTRLTVT.

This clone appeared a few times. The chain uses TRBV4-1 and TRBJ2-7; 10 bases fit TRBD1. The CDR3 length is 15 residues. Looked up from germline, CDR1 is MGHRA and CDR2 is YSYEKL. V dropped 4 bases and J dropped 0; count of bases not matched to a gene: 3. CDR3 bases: TGCGCCAGCAGCCCGGGACAGGGGCCCTCCTACGAGCAGTACTTC. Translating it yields CASSPGQGPSYEQYF.

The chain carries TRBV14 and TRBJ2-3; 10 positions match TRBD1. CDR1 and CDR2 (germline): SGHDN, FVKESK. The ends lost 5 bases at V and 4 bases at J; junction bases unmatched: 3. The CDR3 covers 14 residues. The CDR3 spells CASSWTGGSDTQYF. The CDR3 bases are TGTGCCAGCAGCTGGACAGGGGGTTCAGATACGCAGTATTTT.

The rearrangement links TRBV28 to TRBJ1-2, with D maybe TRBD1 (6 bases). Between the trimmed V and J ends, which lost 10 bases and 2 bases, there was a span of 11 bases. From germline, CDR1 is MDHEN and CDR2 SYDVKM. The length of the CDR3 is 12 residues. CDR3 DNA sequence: TGTGCCACCTCAGACAGGAACTATGGCTACACCTTC. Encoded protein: CATSDRNYGYTF.

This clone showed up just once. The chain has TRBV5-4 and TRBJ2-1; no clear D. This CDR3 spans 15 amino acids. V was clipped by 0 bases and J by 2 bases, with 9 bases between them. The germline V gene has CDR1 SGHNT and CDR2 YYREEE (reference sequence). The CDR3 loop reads CASSLVDAAYNEQFF. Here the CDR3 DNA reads TGTGCCAGCAGCTTGGTCGACGCAGCCTACAATGAGCAGTTCTTC.

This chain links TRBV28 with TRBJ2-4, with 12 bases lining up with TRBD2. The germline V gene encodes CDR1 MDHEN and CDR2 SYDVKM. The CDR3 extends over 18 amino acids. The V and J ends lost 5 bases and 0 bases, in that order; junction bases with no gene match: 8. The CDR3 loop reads CASSGRLAGALAKNIQYF. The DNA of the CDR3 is TGTGCCAGCAGTGGTAGACTAGCGGGGGCACTAGCCAAAAACATTCAGTACTTC.

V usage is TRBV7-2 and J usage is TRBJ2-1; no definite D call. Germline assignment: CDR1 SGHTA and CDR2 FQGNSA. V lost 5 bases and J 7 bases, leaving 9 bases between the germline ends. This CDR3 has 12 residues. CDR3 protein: CASSGFRNEQFF. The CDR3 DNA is TGTGCCAGCAGCGGATTCCGGAATGAGCAGTTCTTC.

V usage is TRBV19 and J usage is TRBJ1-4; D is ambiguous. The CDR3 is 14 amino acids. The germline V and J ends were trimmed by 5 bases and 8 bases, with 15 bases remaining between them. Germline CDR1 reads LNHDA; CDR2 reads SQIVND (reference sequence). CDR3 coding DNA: TGTGCCAGTAGTGAGCCCCTTTTAGGAGAAAAACTGTTTTTT. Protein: CASSEPLLGEKLFF. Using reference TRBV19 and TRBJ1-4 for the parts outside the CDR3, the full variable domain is DGGITQSPKYLFRKEGQNVTLSCEQNLNHDAMYWYRQDPGQGLRLIYYSQIVNDFQKGDIAEGYSVSREKKESFPLTVTSAQKNPTAFYLCASSEPLLGEKLFFGSGTQLSVL.

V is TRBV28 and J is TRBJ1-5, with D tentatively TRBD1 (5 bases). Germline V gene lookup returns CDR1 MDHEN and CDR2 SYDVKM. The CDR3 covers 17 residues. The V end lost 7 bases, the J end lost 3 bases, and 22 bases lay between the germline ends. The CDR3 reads CASNGPLGQQPNQPQHF. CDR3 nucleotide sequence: TGTGCCAGCAATGGCCCCCTGGGGCAGCAACCCAATCAGCCCCAGCATTTT. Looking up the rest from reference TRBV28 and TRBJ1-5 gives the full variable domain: DVKVTQSSRYLVKRTGEKVFLECVQDMDHENMFWYRQDPGLGLRLIYFSYDVKMKEKGDIPEGYSVSREKKERFSLILESASTNQTSMYLCASNGPLGQQPNQPQHFGDGTRLSIL.

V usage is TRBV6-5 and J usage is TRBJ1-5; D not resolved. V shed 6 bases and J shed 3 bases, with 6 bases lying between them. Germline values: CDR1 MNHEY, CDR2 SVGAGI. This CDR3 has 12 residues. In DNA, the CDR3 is TGTGCCAGCAGGAGGTCCAATCAGCCCCAGCATTTT. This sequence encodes CASRRSNQPQHF.